This T cell receptor (beta chain) comes out of a study of T cell responses to AZD1222 COVID-19 vaccine. Study as a whole: Investigators merged groups given second doses at roughly 4 or roughly 12 weeks.

The V gene end was trimmed by 1 base and the J gene end by 3 bases; junction bases not matched to a gene: 4. Germline assignment: CDR1 SGHTA and CDR2 FQGTGA. This CDR3 has 16 amino acids. The data were produced by immunoSEQ multiplex PCR, yet TCRdb's version contains in-frame clones alone and is incomplete. The data hold roughly 100,000 clones, with 90% observed a single time. This sequence originates from an adult in good health. The V gene is TRBV7-3, the J gene TRBJ2-3, with 10 bases that match TRBD2. Sequenced here: peripheral blood, sampled on day 0 of AZD1222 vaccination. The CDR3 sequence: CASSLMASGGTDTQYF. The DNA for the CDR3 is TGTGCCAGCAGCTTAATGGCTAGCGGGGGAACAGATACGCAGTATTTT.